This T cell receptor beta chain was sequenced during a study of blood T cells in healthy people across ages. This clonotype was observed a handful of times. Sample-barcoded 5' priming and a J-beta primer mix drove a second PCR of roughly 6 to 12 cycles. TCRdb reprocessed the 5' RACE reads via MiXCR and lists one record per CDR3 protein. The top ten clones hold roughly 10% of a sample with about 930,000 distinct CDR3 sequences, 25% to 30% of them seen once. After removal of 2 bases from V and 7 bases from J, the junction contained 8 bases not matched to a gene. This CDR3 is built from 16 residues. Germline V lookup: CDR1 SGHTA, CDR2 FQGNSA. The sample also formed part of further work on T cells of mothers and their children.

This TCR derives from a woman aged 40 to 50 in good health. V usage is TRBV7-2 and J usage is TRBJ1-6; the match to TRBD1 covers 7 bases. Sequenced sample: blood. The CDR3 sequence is CASSLQGGRDNSPLHF. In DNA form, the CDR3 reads TGTGCCAGCAGCTTACAGGGGGGACGGGACAATTCACCCCTCCACTTT.